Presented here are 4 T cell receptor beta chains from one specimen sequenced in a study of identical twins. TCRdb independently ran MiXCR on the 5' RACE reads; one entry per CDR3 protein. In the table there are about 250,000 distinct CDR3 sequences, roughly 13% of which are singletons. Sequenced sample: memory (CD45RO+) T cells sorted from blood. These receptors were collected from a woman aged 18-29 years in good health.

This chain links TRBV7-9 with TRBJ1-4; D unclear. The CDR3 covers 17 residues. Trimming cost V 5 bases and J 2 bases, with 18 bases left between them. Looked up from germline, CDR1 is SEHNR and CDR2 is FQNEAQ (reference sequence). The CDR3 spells CASSRGSGIATNEKLFF. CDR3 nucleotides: TGTGCCAGCAGCCGAGGGTCTGGAATTGCCACTAATGAAAAACTGTTTTTT.

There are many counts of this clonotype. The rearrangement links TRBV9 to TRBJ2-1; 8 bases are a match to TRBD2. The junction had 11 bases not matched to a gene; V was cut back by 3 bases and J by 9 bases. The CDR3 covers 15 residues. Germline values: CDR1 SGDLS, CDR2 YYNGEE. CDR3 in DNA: TGTGCCAGCAGCGAACTAGCGGTGCCGTACGGTGAGCAGTTCTTC. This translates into CASSELAVPYGEQFF.

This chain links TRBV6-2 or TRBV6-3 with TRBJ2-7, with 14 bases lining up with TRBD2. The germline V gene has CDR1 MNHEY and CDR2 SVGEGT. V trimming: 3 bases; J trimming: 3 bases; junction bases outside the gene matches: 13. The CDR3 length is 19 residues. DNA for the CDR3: TGTGCCAGCAGTTATCTGACCGGGACTAGCGGGAGTATTCTCTACGAGCAGTACTTC. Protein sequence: CASSYLTGTSGSILYEQYF.

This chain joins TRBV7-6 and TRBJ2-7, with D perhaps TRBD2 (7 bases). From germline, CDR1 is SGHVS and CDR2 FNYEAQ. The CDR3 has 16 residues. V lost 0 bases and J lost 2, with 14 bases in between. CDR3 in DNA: TGTGCCAGCAGCTTAGCGATAGGCGGGGGCCCCTACGAGCAGTACTTC. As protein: CASSLAIGGGPYEQYF. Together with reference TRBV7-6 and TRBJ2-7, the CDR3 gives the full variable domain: GAGVSQSPRYKVTKRGQDVALRCDPISGHVSLYWYRQALGQGPEFLTYFNYEAQQDKSGLPNDRFSAERPEGSISTLTIQRTEQRDSAMYRCASSLAIGGGPYEQYFGPGTRLTVT.